These T cell receptor beta chains were read from a single sample in a study of T cell repertoires in cytomegalovirus infection. No cognate antigen is known for these TCRs. TCRdb re-called the reads through MiXCR, storing one row per CDR3 protein. The top ten hold 40% to 50% of the sample, which has around 430,000 distinct CDR3 sequences, roughly 43% seen once. Specimen: cultured PBMCs, collected from culture after CMV antigen stimulation. These receptors all stem from a human donor in good health (CMV status not recorded). Some clones in this sample may be carry-over from other donors' samples. CDR3s include the opening cysteine and the closing phenylalanine or tryptophan. The order of the fields is V gene, D gene, clone size, J gene, CDR3 protein, CDR3 DNA. A D gene is named only where the DNA matches it firmly. Expanded clones are given a class, and other clones once, few, many or no size at all.

TRBV7-2,.,many,TRBJ2-6,CASSLGPYHGANVLTF,TGTGCCAGCAGCTTGGGACCTTACCATGGGGCCAACGTCCTGACTTTC
TRBV6-5,TRBD2,.,TRBJ2-1,CASNRAGGPHEQFF,TGTGCCAGCAATCGAGCGGGAGGGCCTCATGAGCAGTTCTTC
TRBV2,TRBD1,once,TRBJ2-3,CASRKTGATDTQYF,TGTGCCAGCAGGAAAACAGGGGCCACAGATACGCAGTATTTT
TRBV12-3/TRBV12-4,TRBD2,.,TRBJ2-7,CASSYPGGEQYF,TGTGCCAGCAGTTATCCGGGGGGCGAGCAGTACTTC
TRBV12-3/TRBV12-4,TRBD2,many,TRBJ2-1,CASSYGGAGSYNEQFF,TGTGCCAGCAGCTACGGGGGGGCAGGCTCCTACAATGAGCAGTTCTTC
TRBV20-1,.,few,TRBJ1-2,CSARGVGGGYGYTF,TGCAGTGCTAGAGGGGTCGGGGGCGGCTATGGCTACACCTTC
TRBV7-8,.,.,TRBJ2-3,CASSLRAGRIDTQYF,TGTGCCAGCAGCTTAAGGGCGGGAAGGATAGATACGCAGTATTTT
TRBV7-2,TRBD2,.,TRBJ2-7,CASSLTSAEYEQYF,TGTGCCAGCAGCTTAACTAGCGCCGAGTACGAGCAGTACTTC
TRBV4-2,.,.,TRBJ2-2,CASSQEVGPTGELFF,TGTGCCAGCAGCCAAGAGGTGGGCCCCACCGGGGAGCTGTTTTTT
TRBV12-3/TRBV12-4,TRBD1,.,TRBJ1-1,CASSLTDRGRAFF,TGTGCCAGCAGTTTAACAGACAGGGGGCGAGCTTTCTTT
TRBV7-2,.,.,TRBJ2-3,CASSILPSTDTQYF,TGTGCCAGCAGCATCCTACCTTCAACAGATACGCAGTATTTT
TRBV12-3/TRBV12-4,TRBD2,once,TRBJ2-1,CALSGGQGSYNEQFF,TGTGCCCTCTCGGGGGGGCAGGGCTCCTACAATGAGCAGTTCTTC
TRBV6-1,.,.,TRBJ2-7,CASSEFPTGNYEQYF,TGTGCCAGCAGTGAATTTCCTACAGGGAATTACGAGCAGTACTTC
TRBV6-1,.,few,TRBJ2-5,CASRPSRRGETQYF,TGTGCCAGCAGGCCTTCACGAAGGGGAGAGACCCAGTACTTC
TRBV6-5,TRBD2,.,TRBJ2-1,CASSPPGLAGGPSYNEQFF,TGTGCCAGCAGTCCCCCGGGACTAGCGGGAGGGCCCTCCTACAATGAGCAGTTCTTC
TRBV2,.,.,TRBJ1-2,CASRRTVGNYGYTF,TGTGCCAGCAGGAGGACTGTTGGTAACTATGGCTACACCTTC
TRBV19,.,few,TRBJ1-1,CASRIQGRGGTEAFF,TGTGCCAGTAGGATACAAGGGCGGGGAGGCACTGAAGCTTTCTTT
TRBV6-8,.,.,TRBJ2-1,CASSRGGGPRGVEQFF,TGTGCCAGCAGCCGGGGAGGGGGGCCCCGTGGGGTTGAGCAGTTCTTC
TRBV5-3,TRBD1,.,TRBJ2-5,CASVRGVQGARGETQYF,TGTGCCAGTGTACGGGGAGTACAGGGGGCGCGGGGAGAGACCCAGTACTTC
TRBV6-1,.,.,TRBJ2-7,CASSEFGGPYEQYF,TGTGCCAGCAGTGAATTCGGCGGTCCCTACGAGCAGTACTTC
TRBV12-3/TRBV12-4,.,.,TRBJ2-5,CASSSWSNQETQYF,TGTGCCAGCAGCTCCTGGAGTAACCAAGAGACCCAGTACTTC
TRBV19,.,.,TRBJ2-1,CASSMTEMGGPYTSNEQFF,TGTGCCAGTAGTATGACTGAAATGGGTGGCCCTTATACAAGCAATGAGCAGTTCTTC
TRBV7-2,.,.,TRBJ2-5,CASLRTGGVQETQYF,TGTGCCAGCCTGCGGACCGGCGGGGTCCAAGAGACCCAGTACTTC
TRBV7-6,TRBD1,.,TRBJ2-5,CASSSRRQGTETQYF,TGTGCCAGCAGCTCCCGTCGACAGGGGACGGAGACCCAGTACTTC
TRBV7-2,.,few,TRBJ2-1,CASSPGTADNEQFF,TGTGCCAGCAGCCCGGGGACCGCAGACAATGAGCAGTTCTTC
TRBV25-1,.,.,TRBJ1-2,CASSEWAAPSGYTF,TGTGCCAGCAGTGAATGGGCAGCCCCGAGCGGCTACACCTTC
TRBV27,.,many,TRBJ2-2,CASSQTGTGELFF,TGTGCCAGCAGCCAAACCGGCACCGGGGAGCTGTTTTTT
TRBV19,.,.,TRBJ1-5,CASSGKDGAVSNQPQHF,TGTGCCAGTAGTGGGAAGGACGGTGCAGTGAGCAATCAGCCCCAGCATTTT
TRBV7-6,.,few,TRBJ1-1,CASSFGRSTEAFF,TGTGCCAGCAGCTTTGGCAGGTCCACTGAAGCTTTCTTT
TRBV6-5,.,.,TRBJ2-7,CASSKTLQGRFGYEQYF,TGTGCCAGCAGCAAAACCCTCCAGGGGCGTTTTGGGTACGAGCAGTACTTC
TRBV7-6,TRBD2,.,TRBJ2-1,CASSSRTSGNEQFF,TGTGCCAGCAGCTCTCGGACTAGCGGGAATGAGCAGTTCTTC
TRBV5-6,.,.,TRBJ2-2,CASTRGHRPGELFF,TGTGCCAGCACCCGAGGGCACCGCCCCGGGGAGCTGTTTTTT
TRBV2,.,.,TRBJ1-4,CASSERDGKLFF,TGTGCCAGCAGTGAGAGGGACGGAAAACTGTTTTTT
TRBV7-2,.,.,TRBJ2-1,CASSLGQPHYNEQFF,TGTGCCAGCAGCTTAGGGCAGCCTCACTACAATGAGCAGTTCTTC
TRBV4-1,TRBD2,few,TRBJ2-3,CASSLVAGGLADTQYF,TGCGCCAGCAGCCTGGTAGCGGGAGGATTGGCAGATACGCAGTATTTT
TRBV6-1,TRBD2,.,TRBJ2-2,CASRALAGVAGELFF,TGTGCCAGCAGAGCTCTAGCGGGGGTTGCCGGGGAGCTGTTTTTT
TRBV7-9,TRBD1,.,TRBJ1-3,CASSLLDRGGNTIYF,TGTGCCAGCAGCTTGCTGGACAGGGGAGGAAACACCATATATTTT
TRBV4-3,TRBD2,.,TRBJ2-7,CASSQEGRAGAPYEQYF,TGCGCCAGCAGCCAAGAAGGCCGGGCGGGAGCGCCATACGAGCAGTACTTC
TRBV3-1,.,few,TRBJ2-2,CASSQLRGPNTGELFF,TGTGCCAGCAGCCAACTGCGCGGTCCGAACACCGGGGAGCTGTTTTTT
TRBV6-1,TRBD1,.,TRBJ1-5,CASRTGEHHQPQHF,TGTGCCAGCAGGACAGGGGAGCATCATCAGCCCCAGCATTTT
TRBV5-6,TRBD2,.,TRBJ2-3,CASRRGTTFTDTQYF,TGTGCCAGCCGCCGGGGGACTACCTTCACAGATACGCAGTATTTT
TRBV4-3,.,few,TRBJ2-4,CASSQEPPRVWAKNIQYF,TGCGCCAGCAGCCAAGAACCCCCCAGGGTCTGGGCCAAAAACATTCAGTACTTC
TRBV7-6,.,.,TRBJ2-7,CASSLDSQGGYEQYF,TGTGCCAGCAGCCTAGACTCCCAGGGTGGGTACGAGCAGTACTTC
TRBV5-4,.,.,TRBJ2-5,CASGRALETQYF,TGTGCCAGCGGACGGGCGCTAGAGACCCAGTACTTC
TRBV10-3,.,.,TRBJ1-1,CAISPAGRSEAFF,TGTGCCATCTCCCCAGCAGGGCGGTCTGAAGCTTTCTTT
TRBV6-4,.,.,TRBJ2-3,CASRDTGGPLDTQYF,TGTGCCAGCAGGGACACCGGGGGCCCCCTAGATACGCAGTATTTT